This T cell receptor (beta chain) emerged from a study of T cell repertoires in cytomegalovirus infection. Study background: A matching HLA type, together with CMV infection, was signaled by public TCR beta signatures. Regarding the study as a whole: What dominated the ex vivo response were HLA-C-restricted CMV-specific TCR beta clonotypes.

Germline assignment: CDR1 MNHEY and CDR2 SVGEGT. V lost 2 bases and J lost 0, with 7 bases in between. The CDR3 is 15 residues long. This clonotype was seen a handful of times. The antigen remains unidentified. TCRdb used MiXCR to reprocess the reads, holding one entry per CDR3 protein. The table includes approximately 630,000 distinct CDR3 sequences, approximately 24% detected once. The receptor comes from a human donor in good health (CMV status not recorded). Some clones in this sample may be carry-over from other donors' samples. Sequenced material: CD8+ T cells from PBMCs. The chain carries TRBV6-2 or TRBV6-3 and TRBJ2-2; no clear D. The CDR3 loop reads CASSYLGTNTGELFF. The CDR3 bases are TGTGCCAGCAGTTACCTGGGGACGAACACCGGGGAGCTGTTTTTT.